Shown below are 2 T cell receptor beta chains from a single sample sequenced in a study of OX40 agonist ivuxolimab in advanced cancers. This table comes from immunoSEQ multiplex PCR, and its TCRdb copy is limited to in-frame clones, with some not included. The sample has some 8,000 clones; just over 85% are singletons. The source was CD4+ or CD8+ T cells sorted from blood, collected in a trial of the OX40 agonist ivuxolimab. These receptor sequences come from an adult with an advanced solid tumor such as melanoma, head and neck, liver or kidney cancer.

The J gene is TRBJ2-7, the V gene TRBV5-8; 9 bases match TRBD1. The trim removed 6 bases at V and 4 bases at J, leaving 8 bases unmatched. The CDR3 runs to 14 residues. Germline V lookup: CDR1 SGHTS, CDR2 YDEGEE. The CDR3 DNA reads TGTGCCAGCAAAAGACAGGGGGTGAGTTACGAGCAGTACTTC. It is translated as CASKRQGVSYEQYF.

V and J are TRBV5-6 and TRBJ1-4; maybe TRBD1 (5 bases). Per the germline V gene, CDR1 is SGHDT and CDR2 is YYEEEE. The germline V and J ends were trimmed by 1 base and 0 bases, with 10 bases remaining between them. The CDR3 length is 16 residues. The CDR3 protein is CASSLRDPATNEKLFF. The CDR3 nucleotides are TGTGCCAGCAGCTTGAGGGACCCAGCAACTAATGAAAAACTGTTTTTT. The entire variable domain, with the rest obtained from reference TRBV5-6 and TRBJ1-4, is as follows: DAGVTQSPTHLIKTRGQQVTLRCSPKSGHDTVSWYQQALGQGPQFIFQYYEEEERQRGNFPDRFSGHQFPNYSSELNVNALLLGDSALYLCASSLRDPATNEKLFFGSGTQLSVL.